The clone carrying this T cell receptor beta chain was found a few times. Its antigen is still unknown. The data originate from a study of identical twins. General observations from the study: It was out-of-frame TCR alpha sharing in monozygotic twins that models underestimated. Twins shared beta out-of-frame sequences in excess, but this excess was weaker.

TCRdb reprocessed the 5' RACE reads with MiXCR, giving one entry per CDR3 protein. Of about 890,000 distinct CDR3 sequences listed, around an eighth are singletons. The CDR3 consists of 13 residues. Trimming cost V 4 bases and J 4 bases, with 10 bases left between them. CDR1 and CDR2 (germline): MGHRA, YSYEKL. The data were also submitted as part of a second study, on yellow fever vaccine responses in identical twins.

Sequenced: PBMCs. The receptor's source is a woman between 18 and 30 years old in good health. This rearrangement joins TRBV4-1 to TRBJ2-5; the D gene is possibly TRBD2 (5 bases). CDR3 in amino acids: CASSRRVGETQYF. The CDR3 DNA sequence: TGCGCCAGCAGCCGGCGGGTCGGAGAGACCCAGTACTTC.